This T cell receptor beta chain was documented in a study of blood T cell repertoires in COVID-19. Data came from immunoSEQ multiplex PCR; TCRdb stores just in-frame clones and leaves some out. The data show about 420,000 clones, 85% to 90% seen once. From germline, CDR1 is SGHTA and CDR2 FQGNSA. The CDR3 is made up of 14 amino acids. V shed 5 bases and J 2 bases; nucleotides not matched to a gene: 3. This clonotype was sampled from a man aged 18-30 years with COVID-19, enrolled during active disease. Input material: peripheral blood. The J gene is TRBJ2-3, the V gene TRBV7-2; 8 nucleotides agree with TRBD2. CDR3 protein: CASSPGGVTDTQYF. For the CDR3, the DNA is TGTGCCAGCAGCCCGGGGGGGGTCACAGATACGCAGTATTTT.